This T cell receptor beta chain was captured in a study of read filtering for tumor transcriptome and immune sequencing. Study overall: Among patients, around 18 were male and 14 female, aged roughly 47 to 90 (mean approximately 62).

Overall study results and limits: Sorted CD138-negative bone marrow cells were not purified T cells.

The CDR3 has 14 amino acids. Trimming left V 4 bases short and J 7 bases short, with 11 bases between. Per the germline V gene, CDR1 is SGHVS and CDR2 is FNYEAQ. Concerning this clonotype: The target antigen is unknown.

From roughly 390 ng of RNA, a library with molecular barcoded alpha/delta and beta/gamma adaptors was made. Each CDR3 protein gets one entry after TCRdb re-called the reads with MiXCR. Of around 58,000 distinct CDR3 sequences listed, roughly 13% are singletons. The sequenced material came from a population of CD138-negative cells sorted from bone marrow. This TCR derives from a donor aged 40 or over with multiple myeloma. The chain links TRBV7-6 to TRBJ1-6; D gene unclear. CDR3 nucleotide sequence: TGTGCCAGCAGCTATCAGGACCTGAATTCACCCCTCCACTTT. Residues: CASSYQDLNSPLHF. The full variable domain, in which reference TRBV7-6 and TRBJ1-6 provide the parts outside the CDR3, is GAGVSQSPRYKVTKRGQDVALRCDPISGHVSLYWYRQALGQGPEFLTYFNYEAQQDKSGLPNDRFSAERPEGSISTLTIQRTEQRDSAMYRCASSYQDLNSPLHFGNGTRLTVT.